This is a list of T cell receptor beta chains from one sample in a study of shared clonotypes between healthy human individuals. Only in-frame clones appear in the TCRdb table, and some are missing; sequencing was by immunoSEQ multiplex PCR. Among about 2.4 million clones listed, more than 85% were seen once. Sample: naive CD4+ T cells from PBMCs. Every receptor here comes from a man younger than 30 in good health. Some clones in this sample may be carry-over from other donors' samples. The CDR3 runs from the conserved cysteine through the conserved F or W. D genes are given only for firm matches. The listing skips clone size in some rows; elsewhere it reads once, few, many or a size class.

TGTGCCAGCAGCTTAGTCGGGGGTTCTGGAAACACCATATATTTT | CASSLVGGSGNTIYF | - | TRBJ1-3 | once | TRBV7-2
TGTGCCTGGAGAACCGGGACTAGCGGGAGTAGGGGTGCGAATGAGCAGTTCTTC | CAWRTGTSGSRGANEQFF | TRBD2 | TRBJ2-1 | - | TRBV30
TGCGCCAGCAGCTTGGGGGACAGGGACAATCAGCCCCAGCATTTT | CASSLGDRDNQPQHF | TRBD1 | TRBJ1-5 | - | TRBV5-1
TGTGCCAGCCGCAGGGGGAGCAATCAGCCCCAGCATTTT | CASRRGSNQPQHF | TRBD1 | TRBJ1-5 | - | TRBV18
TGTGCCAGCAGTTTGGGACACGTCATAGGCTACGAGCAGTACTTC | CASSLGHVIGYEQYF | - | TRBJ2-7 | - | TRBV28
TGTGCCAGCAGCTTATTGCACGGGACAGGAGCCCCTTTCTCTGGAAACACCATATATTTT | CASSLLHGTGAPFSGNTIYF | TRBD1 | TRBJ1-3 | - | TRBV7-6
TGCGCCAGCAGCTTGGCCGGGACTAGCGTTGCAGATACGCAGTATTTT | CASSLAGTSVADTQYF | TRBD2 | TRBJ2-3 | - | TRBV5-1
TGCGCCAGCAGCTTATCGGCAGGGGGCAATGAGCAGTTCTTC | CASSLSAGGNEQFF | TRBD1 | TRBJ2-1 | - | TRBV5-1
TGTGCCAGTAGTCCCCGTGGGGCCCTACATTACGAGCAGTACTTC | CASSPRGALHYEQYF | - | TRBJ2-7 | - | TRBV19
TGTGCCAGCAGTTCCCCGGGAGGGACTAACTATGGCTACACCTTC | CASSSPGGTNYGYTF | - | TRBJ1-2 | - | TRBV28
TGTGCCAGCTCACCGGGGACTAGCGGGAGCTTCGCAGATACGCAGTATTTT | CASSPGTSGSFADTQYF | TRBD2 | TRBJ2-3 | - | TRBV18
TGTGCCAGCAGTTTACTACTCGGGACCCCCGGGGCCAAAAACATTCAGTACTTC | CASSLLLGTPGAKNIQYF | - | TRBJ2-4 | - | TRBV28
TGTGCCAGCAGCCCCGGCACAGATACGCAGTATTTT | CASSPGTDTQYF | - | TRBJ2-3 | - | TRBV7-8
TGCGCCAGCAGCATTACCGGGACAGGTGCCGGGGAGCTGTTTTTT | CASSITGTGAGELFF | TRBD1 | TRBJ2-2 | - | TRBV5-1
TGTGCCAGCAGTGGGCCCACAGGGTGGGGACAGCCCCAGCATTTT | CASSGPTGWGQPQHF | - | TRBJ1-5 | - | TRBV2
TGCGCCAGCAGCTCGCAGGCACAGGGCCCGAACACTGAAGCTTTCTTT | CASSSQAQGPNTEAFF | - | TRBJ1-1 | - | TRBV5-1
TGCGCCAGCAGCTTGGTAGGGATAACGATGAACACTGAAGCTTTCTTT | CASSLVGITMNTEAFF | - | TRBJ1-1 | - | TRBV5-1
TGTGCCAGCAGTTCTAGGGACGGCTTGGGGGCGGGCTATGGCTACACCTTC | CASSSRDGLGAGYGYTF | - | TRBJ1-2 | - | TRBV28
TGTGCCAGTAGTATCGGGCAGGCCCACGAGCAGTACTTC | CASSIGQAHEQYF | - | TRBJ2-7 | few | TRBV19
TGTGCCAGCAGTTGGGTCCTAACCCACACCGGGGAGCTGTTTTTT | CASSWVLTHTGELFF | - | TRBJ2-2 | - | TRBV6-6